These 17 T cell receptor beta chains were sequenced from one sample in a study of PD-1 blockade in classical Hodgkin lymphoma. Every single patient, without exception, relapsed after autologous stem cell transplantation, and brentuximab vedotin exposure varied. Method: immunoSEQ multiplex PCR; TCRdb's copy keeps in-frame clones and lacks some. The table lists 95,000 to 120,000 clones, roughly nine tenths of them singletons. The source material was peripheral blood mononuclear cells (PBMCs), sampled before the second cycle of nivolumab. These receptors were collected from a human donor with classical Hodgkin lymphoma.

The chain carries TRBV5-4 and TRBJ2-5, with TRBD1 matching 9 bases. J gave up 5 bases and V 5 bases, and 4 bases lay outside the gene matches. The germline V gene encodes CDR1 SGHNT and CDR2 YYREEE (reference sequence). CDR3 length: 13 residues. The CDR3 coding sequence is TGTGCCAGCAGACCCGGGACAGGGGAGACCCAGTACTTC. It is translated as CASRPGTGETQYF.

J is TRBJ2-7 and V is TRBV4-1; 7 nucleotides agree with TRBD1. V was clipped by 6 bases and J by 0 bases; unmatched bases: 5. This CDR3 has 14 amino acids. CDR1 is MGHRA and CDR2 is YSYEKL in the germline V gene. The CDR3, as DNA: TGCGCCAGCAGTTCGACAGGGTCCTCCTACGAGCAGTACTTC. The encoded protein is CASSSTGSSYEQYF.

The chain uses TRBV5-8 and TRBJ2-3, with TRBD2 as a possible D gene (6 bases). V lost 4 bases, J lost 4 bases, and 13 bases lay in between. Germline V gene lookup returns CDR1 SGHTS and CDR2 YDEGEE. CDR3 length: 14 residues. CDR3 protein: CASSKGPGADTQYF. The CDR3 nucleotides read TGTGCCAGCAGCAAAGGTCCGGGAGCAGATACGCAGTATTTT. Drawing the rest from reference TRBV5-8 and TRBJ2-3, the complete variable domain is EAGVTQSPTHLIKTRGQQATLRCSPISGHTSVYWYQQALGLGLQFLLWYDEGEERNRGNFPPRFSGRQFPNYSSELNVNALELEDSALYLCASSKGPGADTQYFGPGTRLTVL.

The chain carries TRBV27 and TRBJ2-7, with D possibly being TRBD1 (6 bases). The germline V and J ends were trimmed by 5 bases and 2 bases, with 10 bases remaining between them. From germline, CDR1 is MNHEY and CDR2 SMNVEV (reference sequence). The CDR3 is 13 residues long. In DNA form, the CDR3 reads TGTGCCAGCAGTCAGGACAGCACCTACGAGCAGTACTTC. This encodes CASSQDSTYEQYF.

The V call is TRBV6-5, the J call TRBJ1-1; 7 bases line up with TRBD1. The trim removed 6 bases at V and 5 bases at J, leaving 12 bases unmatched. The germline V gene has CDR1 MNHEY and CDR2 SVGAGI. There are 15 residues in the CDR3. The chain's CDR3 is CASSRDSTLRTEAFF. For the CDR3, the DNA is TGTGCCAGCAGCCGGGACAGCACCCTTCGGACTGAAGCTTTCTTT.

The rearrangement joins TRBV9 to TRBJ2-5, with a possible D match to TRBD2 (6 bases). Germline V gene data show CDR1 as SGDLS and CDR2 as YYNGEE. V shed 0 bases and J shed 5 bases, with 14 bases lying between them. The CDR3 extends over 15 amino acids. The CDR3 nucleotides are TGTGCCAGCAGCGTAGCTCTACTAGCTGGGGAGACCCAGTACTTC. Amino acid sequence: CASSVALLAGETQYF. The entire variable domain, with the rest obtained from reference TRBV9 and TRBJ2-5, is as follows: DSGVTQTPKHLITATGQRVTLRCSPRSGDLSVYWYQQSLDQGLQFLIQYYNGEERAKGNILERFSAQQFPDLHSELNLSSLELGDSALYFCASSVALLAGETQYFGPGTRLLVL.

This chain uses TRBV18 with TRBJ2-7; 7 bases are a match to TRBD2. CDR3 length: 15 residues. J gave up 2 bases and V 0 bases, and 4 bases lay outside the gene matches. CDR1 is KGHSH, CDR2 LQKENI, per germline. The CDR3, as DNA: TGTGCCAGCTCACCACCGGCGGGAGCTACCTACGAGCAGTACTTC. Amino acid sequence: CASSPPAGATYEQYF.

The rearrangement joins TRBV11-3 to TRBJ1-5; D uncertain. The V end lost 0 bases, the J end lost 9 bases, and 18 bases lay between the germline ends. The CDR3 has 16 amino acids. Germline CDR1 reads SGHNT; CDR2 reads YENEEA. The CDR3 region has the DNA TGTGCCAGCAGCTTAGATCAGGAGGCAGGCTTTATGCCCCAGCATTTT. This sequence encodes CASSLDQEAGFMPQHF. The variable domain in full, with the rest retrieved from reference TRBV11-3 and TRBJ1-5, is EAGVVQSPRYKIIEKKQPVAFWCNPISGHNTLYWYLQNLGQGPELLIRYENEEAVDDSQLPKDRFSAERLKGVDSTLKIQPAELGDSAVYLCASSLDQEAGFMPQHFGDGTRLSIL.

The rearrangement uses TRBV27 and TRBJ2-1; D call uncertain. This CDR3 is 16 amino acids long. Germline V gene data show CDR1 as MNHEY and CDR2 as SMNVEV (reference sequence). The ends were cut back, 6 bases at V and 0 bases at J, with 15 bases in the middle. The DNA for the CDR3 is TGTGCCAGCAGCTCGGCGGTCGTAGTCTCCTACAATGAGCAGTTCTTC. It translates to CASSSAVVVSYNEQFF.

The CDR3 here is CASSLTGAGGYTF. CDR3 bases: TGTGCCAGCAGTCTGACAGGGGCGGGTGGCTACACCTTC. The genes are TRBV5-5 and TRBJ1-2; 8 bases fit TRBD1. V shed 5 bases and J 7 bases; nucleotides not matched to a gene: 7. Germline V gives CDR1 SGHKS, CDR2 YYEKEE (reference sequence). The CDR3 sequence is 13 residues long.

The chain is built from TRBV21-1 and TRBJ2-3; the D call of TRBD2 is as the table states it, not checked on the DNA. TRBV21-1 is labeled a pseudogene. The CDR3 spans 20 residues. DNA of the CDR3: TGTGCCAGCAGCAAAGATCAGCGGGAGAGGGAAGGGAGGGGGACAGATACGCAGTATTTT. This gives the protein CASSKDQREREGRGTDTQYF.

The chain is built from TRBV4-2 and TRBJ2-1, with no clear D. Germline CDR1 LGHNA, CDR2 YNFKEQ. CDR3 size: 15 residues. Trimming pared 0 bases from V and 4 bases from J, leaving 10 bases between. The CDR3 nucleotides read TGTGCCAGCAGCCAAGATCTAGATGATTACAATGAGCAGTTCTTC. Translating gives CASSQDLDDYNEQFF.

The chain recombines TRBV10-2 with TRBJ2-7; D is unclear. Trimming took off 0 bases at V and 12 bases at J, with 9 bases between the two ends. Looked up from germline, CDR1 is WSHSY and CDR2 is SAAADI. This CDR3 contains 11 residues. CDR3: CASSESTFAYF. The CDR3 DNA is TGCGCCAGCAGTGAGTCGACATTCGCGTACTTC.

The rearrangement links TRBV7-7 to TRBJ2-7; D may correspond to TRBD1 or TRBD2 (5 bases each). V lost 0 bases, J lost 6 bases, and 9 bases lay in between. From germline, CDR1 is SSHAT and CDR2 FNYEAQ (reference sequence). CDR3 length: 13 residues. The CDR3 region has the DNA TGTGCCAGCAGCTTAGCGGTCGGGGCCGAGCAGTACTTC. The encoded protein is CASSLAVGAEQYF.

This rearrangement joins TRBV28 to TRBJ1-2; D perhaps matches TRBD1 (6 bases). Trimming left V 5 bases short and J 12 bases short, with 19 bases between. The length of the CDR3 is 13 residues. CDR1 and CDR2 (germline): MDHEN, SYDVKM. CDR3 sequence (DNA): TGTGCCAGCAGTCCGAGAGACAGGACCTTAAACACCTTC. It encodes CASSPRDRTLNTF.

The rearrangement joins TRBV29-1 to TRBJ2-3; the match to TRBD2 covers 13 bases. CDR1 and CDR2 (germline): SQVTM, ANQGSEA. J lost 8 bases, V lost 3 bases, and 8 bases had no gene match. CDR3 length: 15 amino acids. Written as DNA, the CDR3 is TGCAGCGTTGAGGGAGGGACTAGCGGGATTGTTACGCAGTATTTT. It encodes CSVEGGTSGIVTQYF.

This chain joins TRBV7-2 and TRBJ2-3, with D hard to call. This CDR3 region has 14 residues. The V and J ends lost 6 bases and 0 bases respectively, with 10 bases between them. The germline V gene has CDR1 SGHTA and CDR2 FQGNSA. For the CDR3, the DNA is TGTGCCAGCAGACCGTTCGGGAGCACAGATACGCAGTATTTT. It yields the protein CASRPFGSTDTQYF.